The 13 T cell receptor beta chains given below trace back to one sample, sequenced in a study of blood T cells in healthy people across ages. Primers used in a second PCR of about 6 to 11 cycles were a sample-barcoded 5' primer and a J-beta primer mix. MiXCR, applied by TCRdb to the 5' RACE reads, yields one record per CDR3 protein. The sample consists of 1.5 million to 2 million distinct CDR3 sequences, about 35% of them appearing once. Sequenced sample: blood. The origin of the receptors is a woman under 40 in good health.

The V call is TRBV2, the J call TRBJ2-4; the D is unclear. Between the trimmed V and J ends, which lost 8 bases and 5 bases, there was a span of 13 bases. Germline lookup yields CDR1 SNHLY and CDR2 FYNNEI. CDR3 length: 13 residues. CDR3 sequence (DNA): TGTGCCAGCCGATCCCAGGCCGAAAACATTCAGTACTTC. Its translation is CASRSQAENIQYF.

As to this clonotype: An end of the junction differs from the germline gene, which may be a read error. The chain recombines TRBV5-1 with TRBJ1-2, with no clear D. The germline CDR1 and CDR2 sequences are SGHRS and YFSETQ. The CDR3 sequence is 15 residues long. The CDR3 DNA follows: TGCGCCAGCAGCTTGGGGCCAGGCACTAACTATAGCTACACCTTC. This sequence encodes CASSLGPGTNYSYTF. The variable domain in full, completed from reference TRBV5-1 and TRBJ1-2, reads KAGVTQTPRYLIKTRGQQVTLSCSPISGHRSVSWYQQTPGQGLQFLFEYFSETQRNKGNFPGRFSGRQFSNSRSEMNVSTLELGDSALYLCASSLGPGTNYSYTFGSGTRLTVV.

J is TRBJ1-2 and V is TRBV20-1; D gene uncertain. The V and J ends lost 8 bases and 3 bases respectively, with 10 bases between them. The CDR3 is made up of 11 amino acids. Germline values: CDR1 DFQATT, CDR2 SNEGSKA (reference sequence). CDR3 DNA: TGCAGTACTGGAGACGACTATGGCTACACCTTC. Translated: CSTGDDYGYTF.

This clonotype has a handful of counts. This chain uses TRBV5-1 with TRBJ2-1, with D uncertain. V lost 7 bases to trimming and J lost 2 bases, with 13 bases between them. Per the germline V gene, CDR1 is SGHRS and CDR2 is YFSETQ. The CDR3 sequence is 14 residues long. CDR3 coding DNA: TGCGCCAGCTGCGAGGACCCGGCCTACAATGAGCAGTTCTTC. It yields the protein CASCEDPAYNEQFF.

This chain links TRBV6-1 with TRBJ1-2, with TRBD1 as a possible D gene (5 bases). The CDR3 consists of 17 residues. With 4 bases removed from V and 5 bases from J, the gap between germline ends came to 23 bases. The germline CDR1 and CDR2 sequences are MNHNS and SASEGT. Written as DNA, the CDR3 is TGTGCCAGCAGTGCAAGATTACGTTACGGGACGGAATATGGCTACACCTTC. Translation gives CASSARLRYGTEYGYTF.

The rearrangement links TRBV7-9 to TRBJ2-3, with TRBD2 matching 10 bases. This CDR3 is 16 amino acids long. V shed 5 bases and J 5 bases; nucleotides not matched to a gene: 10. CDR1 SEHNR and CDR2 FQNEAQ come from the germline V gene (reference sequence). As DNA, the CDR3 is TGTGCCAGCAGCGGGAATCTAGCGGGGGCTGGAGATACGCAGTATTTT. Protein product: CASSGNLAGAGDTQYF.

This clonotype was detected a few times. The chain is built from TRBV2 and TRBJ2-3; D ambiguous. The germline V gene encodes CDR1 SNHLY and CDR2 FYNNEI. Between the trimmed V and J ends, which lost 0 bases and 1 base, there was a span of 11 bases. The CDR3 runs 16 residues. CDR3 residues: CASSEARKSRTDTQYF. Written as DNA, the CDR3 is TGTGCCAGCAGTGAAGCTCGAAAGAGCCGCACAGATACGCAGTATTTT.

The rearrangement joins TRBV28 to TRBJ2-1, with D possibly TRBD2 on 6 matching bases. Germline CDR1 and CDR2: MDHEN and SYDVKM. The CDR3 covers 17 residues. The V gene lost 10 bases and the J gene lost 0 bases, with 22 bases spanning the gap. CDR3 sequence reads: CATKVKGLLSSYNEQFF. CDR3 in DNA: TGTGCCACGAAGGTAAAGGGACTCCTGAGCTCCTACAATGAGCAGTTCTTC.

The chain carries TRBV7-9 and TRBJ1-5, with TRBD1 identical over 12 bases. CDR3 length: 18 residues. CDR1 is SEHNR, CDR2 FQNEAQ, per germline (reference sequence). V shed 3 bases, J shed 6 bases, and the junction held 12 bases outside the gene matches. The CDR3 spells CASSFGGQGARIGQPQHF. The DNA of the CDR3 is TGTGCCAGCAGCTTCGGGGGACAGGGGGCGAGGATCGGTCAGCCCCAGCATTTT.

V gene TRBV27 combines with J gene TRBJ2-1, with D hard to call. Germline assignment: CDR1 MNHEY and CDR2 SMNVEV (reference sequence). With 2 bases removed from V and 4 bases from J, the gap between germline ends came to 9 bases. The CDR3 runs 14 residues. The DNA of the CDR3 is TGTGCCAGCAGTTTAATCCCCTATTACAATGAGCAGTTCTTC. Its protein is CASSLIPYYNEQFF.

The chain recombines TRBV15 with TRBJ2-1; perhaps TRBD2 as D (7 bases). The V end lost 0 bases, the J end lost 9 bases, and 15 bases lay between the germline ends. CDR3 length: 15 amino acids. CDR1 and CDR2 (germline): LNHNV, YYDKDF (reference sequence). CDR3 residues: CATSRDPTGRGEQFF. Written as DNA, the CDR3 is TGTGCCACCAGCAGAGATCCTACAGGGAGGGGTGAGCAGTTCTTC.

This clonotype was seen a few times. The chain couples TRBV29-1 to TRBJ2-7; D unresolved. Germline V lookup: CDR1 SQVTM, CDR2 ANQGSEA. This CDR3 has 13 residues. Trimming pared 5 bases from V and 2 bases from J, leaving 13 bases between. Here the CDR3 reads CSVLPHGTYEQYF. CDR3 bases: TGCAGCGTTTTGCCTCATGGGACCTACGAGCAGTACTTC.

The CDR3 DNA follows: TGCAGCGTCGGGACAGGGGGCCTGAACACTGAAGCTTTCTTT. This codes for CSVGTGGLNTEAFF. This sequence joins TRBV29-1 and TRBJ1-1; 12 bases are shared with TRBD1. The CDR3 has 14 amino acids. In germline, CDR1 is SQVTM, CDR2 ANQGSEA. V was pared by 6 bases and J by 0 bases, with 2 bases of the junction left unmatched.